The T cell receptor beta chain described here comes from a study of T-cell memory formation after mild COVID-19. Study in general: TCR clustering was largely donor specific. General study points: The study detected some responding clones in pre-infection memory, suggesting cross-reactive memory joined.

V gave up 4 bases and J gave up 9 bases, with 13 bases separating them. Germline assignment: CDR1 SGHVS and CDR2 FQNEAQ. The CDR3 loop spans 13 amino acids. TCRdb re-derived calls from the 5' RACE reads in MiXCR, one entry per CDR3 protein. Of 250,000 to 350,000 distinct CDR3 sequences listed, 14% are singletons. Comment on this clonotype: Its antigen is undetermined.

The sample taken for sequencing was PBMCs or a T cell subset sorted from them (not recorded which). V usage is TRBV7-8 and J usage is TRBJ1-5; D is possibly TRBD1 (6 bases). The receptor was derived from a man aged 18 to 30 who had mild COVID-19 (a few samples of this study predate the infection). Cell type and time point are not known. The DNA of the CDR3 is TGTGCCAGCAGCTGGGTGGGGGCCGGGCCCCAGCATTTT. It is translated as CASSWVGAGPQHF. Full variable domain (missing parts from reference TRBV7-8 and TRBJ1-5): GAGVSQSPRYKVAKRGQDVALRCDPISGHVSLFWYQQALGQGPEFLTYFQNEAQLDKSGLPSDRFFAERPEGSVSTLKIQRTQQEDSAVYLCASSWVGAGPQHFGDGTRLSIL.